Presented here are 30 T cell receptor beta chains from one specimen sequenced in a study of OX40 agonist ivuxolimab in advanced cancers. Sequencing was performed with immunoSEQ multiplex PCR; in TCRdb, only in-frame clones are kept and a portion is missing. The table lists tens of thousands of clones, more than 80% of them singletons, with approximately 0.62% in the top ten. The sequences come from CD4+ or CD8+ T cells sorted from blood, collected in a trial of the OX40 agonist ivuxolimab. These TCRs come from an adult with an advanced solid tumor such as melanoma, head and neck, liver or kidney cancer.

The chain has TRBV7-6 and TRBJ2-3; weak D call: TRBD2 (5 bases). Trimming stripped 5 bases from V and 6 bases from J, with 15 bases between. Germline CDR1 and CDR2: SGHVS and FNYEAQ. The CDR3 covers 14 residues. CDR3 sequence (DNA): TGTGCCAGCAGCCCCGTCCGGGGAAGGGATACGCAGTATTTT. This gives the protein CASSPVRGRDTQYF.

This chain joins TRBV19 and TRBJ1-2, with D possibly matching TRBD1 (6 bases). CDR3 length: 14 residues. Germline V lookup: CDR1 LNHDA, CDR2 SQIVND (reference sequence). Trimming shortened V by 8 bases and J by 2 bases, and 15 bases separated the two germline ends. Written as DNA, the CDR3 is TGTGCCAGTTCCCCCGGACAGTGGAACTATGGCTACACCTTC. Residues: CASSPGQWNYGYTF.

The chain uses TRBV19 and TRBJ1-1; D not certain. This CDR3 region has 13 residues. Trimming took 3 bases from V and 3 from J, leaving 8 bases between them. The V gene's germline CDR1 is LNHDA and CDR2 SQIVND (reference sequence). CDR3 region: CASSIPRHTEAFF. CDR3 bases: TGTGCCAGTAGTATCCCCAGACACACTGAAGCTTTCTTT.

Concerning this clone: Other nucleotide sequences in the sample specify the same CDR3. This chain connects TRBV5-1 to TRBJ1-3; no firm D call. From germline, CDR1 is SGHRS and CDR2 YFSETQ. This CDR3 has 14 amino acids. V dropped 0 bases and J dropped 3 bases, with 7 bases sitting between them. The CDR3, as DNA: TGCGCCAGCAGCTTGGGGCAGATTGGAAACACCATATATTTT. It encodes CASSLGQIGNTIYF.

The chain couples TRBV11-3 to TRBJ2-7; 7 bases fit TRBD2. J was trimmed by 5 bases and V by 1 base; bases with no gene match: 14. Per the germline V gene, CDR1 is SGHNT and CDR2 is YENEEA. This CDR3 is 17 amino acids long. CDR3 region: CASSLVGQASRGDEQYF. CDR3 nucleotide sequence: TGTGCCAGCAGCTTAGTCGGACAAGCCTCCCGGGGGGACGAGCAGTACTTC.

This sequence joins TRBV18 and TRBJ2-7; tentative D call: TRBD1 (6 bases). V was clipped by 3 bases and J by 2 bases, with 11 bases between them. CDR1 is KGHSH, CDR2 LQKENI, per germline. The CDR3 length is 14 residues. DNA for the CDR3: TGTGCCAGCTCACCCCCAGGGGCTACCTACGAGCAGTACTTC. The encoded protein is CASSPPGATYEQYF.

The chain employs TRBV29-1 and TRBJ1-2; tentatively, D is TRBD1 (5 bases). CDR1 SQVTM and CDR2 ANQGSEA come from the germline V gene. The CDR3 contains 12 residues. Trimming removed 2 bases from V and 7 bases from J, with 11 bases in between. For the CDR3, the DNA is TGCAGCGTTGAACAGGGTATTGGTGGCTACACCTTC. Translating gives CSVEQGIGGYTF.

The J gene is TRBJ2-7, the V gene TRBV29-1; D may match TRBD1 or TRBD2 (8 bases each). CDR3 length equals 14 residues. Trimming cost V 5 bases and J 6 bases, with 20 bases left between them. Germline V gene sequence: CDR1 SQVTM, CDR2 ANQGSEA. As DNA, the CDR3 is TGCAGCGTTCGGGGGGGGACAGGCTACCGCGAGCAGTACTTC. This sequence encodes CSVRGGTGYREQYF.

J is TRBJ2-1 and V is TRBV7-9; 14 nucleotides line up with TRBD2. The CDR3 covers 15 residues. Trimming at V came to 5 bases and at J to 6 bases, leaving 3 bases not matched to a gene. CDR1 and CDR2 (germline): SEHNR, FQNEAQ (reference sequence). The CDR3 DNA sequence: TGTGCCAGCAGCCCCGGACTAGCGGGGGGCAATGAGCAGTTCTTC. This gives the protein CASSPGLAGGNEQFF.

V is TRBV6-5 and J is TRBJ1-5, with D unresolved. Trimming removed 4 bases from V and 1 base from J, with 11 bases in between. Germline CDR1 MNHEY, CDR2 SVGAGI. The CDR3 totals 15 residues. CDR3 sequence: CASSSTRMSNQPQHF. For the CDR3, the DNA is TGTGCCAGCAGTTCGACTCGGATGAGCAATCAGCCCCAGCATTTT.

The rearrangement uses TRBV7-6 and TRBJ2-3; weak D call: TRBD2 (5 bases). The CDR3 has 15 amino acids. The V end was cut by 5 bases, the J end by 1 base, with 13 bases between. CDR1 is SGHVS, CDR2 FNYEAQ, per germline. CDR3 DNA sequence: TGTGCCAGCAGCCAAACTAGTCGGGGCACAGATACGCAGTATTTT. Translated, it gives CASSQTSRGTDTQYF. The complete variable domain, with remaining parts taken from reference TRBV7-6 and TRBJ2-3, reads GAGVSQSPRYKVTKRGQDVALRCDPISGHVSLYWYRQALGQGPEFLTYFNYEAQQDKSGLPNDRFSAERPEGSISTLTIQRTEQRDSAMYRCASSQTSRGTDTQYFGPGTRLTVL.

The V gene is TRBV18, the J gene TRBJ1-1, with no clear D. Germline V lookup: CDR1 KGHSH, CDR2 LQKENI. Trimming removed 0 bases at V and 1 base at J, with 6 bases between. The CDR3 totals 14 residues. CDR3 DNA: TGTGCCAGCTCACCACCGCTAAAGAACACTGAAGCTTTCTTT. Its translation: CASSPPLKNTEAFF.

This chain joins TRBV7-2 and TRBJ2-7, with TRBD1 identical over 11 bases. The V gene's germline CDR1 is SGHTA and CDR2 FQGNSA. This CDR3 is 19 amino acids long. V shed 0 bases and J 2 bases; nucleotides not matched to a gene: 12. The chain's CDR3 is CASSLASNPGTGGTYEQYF. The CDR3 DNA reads TGTGCCAGCAGCTTAGCGAGCAACCCCGGGACAGGGGGAACCTACGAGCAGTACTTC.

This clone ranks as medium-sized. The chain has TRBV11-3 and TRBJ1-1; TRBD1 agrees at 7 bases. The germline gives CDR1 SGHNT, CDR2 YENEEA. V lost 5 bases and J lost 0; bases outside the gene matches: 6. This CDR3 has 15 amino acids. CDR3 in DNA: TGTGCCAGCAGCCAGGAGGGACAGATGAACACTGAAGCTTTCTTT. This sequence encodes CASSQEGQMNTEAFF.

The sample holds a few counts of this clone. The CDR3 is CASSTPAPPATQYF. The DNA of the CDR3 is TGTGCCAGCAGCACCCCCGCGCCGCCTGCTACCCAGTACTTC. V is TRBV5-4 and J is TRBJ2-5; D remains ambiguous. The CDR3 covers 14 residues. Per germline, CDR1 SGHNT and CDR2 YYREEE (reference sequence). Between the trimmed V and J ends, which lost 4 bases and 8 bases, there was a span of 18 bases.

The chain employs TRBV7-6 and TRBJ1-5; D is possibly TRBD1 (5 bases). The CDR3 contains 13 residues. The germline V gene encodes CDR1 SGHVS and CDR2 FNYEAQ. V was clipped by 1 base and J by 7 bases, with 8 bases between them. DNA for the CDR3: TGTGCCAGCAGCTTAGTGCAGGGACAGCCCCAGCATTTT. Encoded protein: CASSLVQGQPQHF.

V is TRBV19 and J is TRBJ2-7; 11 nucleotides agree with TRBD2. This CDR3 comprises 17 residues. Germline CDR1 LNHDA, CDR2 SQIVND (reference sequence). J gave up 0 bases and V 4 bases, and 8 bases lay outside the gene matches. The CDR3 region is CASSTRIGTSGSYEQYF. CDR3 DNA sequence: TGTGCCAGTAGTACCCGTATCGGGACTAGCGGCTCCTACGAGCAGTACTTC.

This CDR3 reads CASRGQGAETQYF. The CDR3 DNA follows: TGCGCCAGCAGGGGCCAAGGGGCGGAGACCCAGTACTTC. V gene TRBV4-1 combines with J gene TRBJ2-5; D perhaps matches TRBD1 (5 bases). This CDR3 spans 13 amino acids. Deletions cut 6 bases from V and 5 bases from J, with 13 bases between. The V gene's germline CDR1 is MGHRA and CDR2 YSYEKL.

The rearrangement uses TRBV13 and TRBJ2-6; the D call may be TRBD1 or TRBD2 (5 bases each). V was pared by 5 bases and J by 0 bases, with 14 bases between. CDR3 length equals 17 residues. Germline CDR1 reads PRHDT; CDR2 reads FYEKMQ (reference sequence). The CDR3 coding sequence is TGTGCCAGCAGCCGATGGGTCGGGGCCTCTGGGGCCAACGTCCTGACTTTC. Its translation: CASSRWVGASGANVLTF.

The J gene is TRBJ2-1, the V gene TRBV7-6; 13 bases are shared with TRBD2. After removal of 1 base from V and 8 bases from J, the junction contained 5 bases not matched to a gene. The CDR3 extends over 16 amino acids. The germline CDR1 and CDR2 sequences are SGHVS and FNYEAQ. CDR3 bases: TGTGCCAGCAGCTTAGTGACTAGCGGGGGGAGAGATGAGCAGTTCTTC. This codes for CASSLVTSGGRDEQFF.

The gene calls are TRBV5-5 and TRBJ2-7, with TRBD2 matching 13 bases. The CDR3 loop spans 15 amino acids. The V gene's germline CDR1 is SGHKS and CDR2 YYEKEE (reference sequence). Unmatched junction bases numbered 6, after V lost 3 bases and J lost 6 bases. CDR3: CASSSGLAGAGEQYF. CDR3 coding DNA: TGTGCCAGCAGCTCAGGACTAGCGGGGGCCGGCGAGCAGTACTTC.

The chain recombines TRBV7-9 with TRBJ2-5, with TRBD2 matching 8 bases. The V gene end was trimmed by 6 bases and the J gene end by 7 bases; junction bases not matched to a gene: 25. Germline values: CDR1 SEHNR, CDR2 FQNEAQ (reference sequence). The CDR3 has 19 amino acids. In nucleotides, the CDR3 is TGTGCCAGCAGTCTTAGTACAGGAGCGAGCGGGGGCGTCCGTGTGACCCAGTACTTC. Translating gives CASSLSTGASGGVRVTQYF.

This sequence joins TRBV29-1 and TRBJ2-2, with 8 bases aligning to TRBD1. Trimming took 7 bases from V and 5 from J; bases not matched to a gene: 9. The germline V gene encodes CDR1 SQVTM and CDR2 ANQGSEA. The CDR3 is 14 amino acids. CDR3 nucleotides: TGCAGCGCTCAACCCAGGGGGCAGACCGGGGAGCTGTTTTTT. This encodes CSAQPRGQTGELFF.

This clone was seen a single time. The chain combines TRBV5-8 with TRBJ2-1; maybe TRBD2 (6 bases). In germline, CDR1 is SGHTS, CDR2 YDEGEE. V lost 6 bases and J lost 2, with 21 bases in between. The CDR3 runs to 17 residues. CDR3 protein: CASTVRTGVGTYNEQFF. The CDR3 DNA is TGTGCCAGCACCGTACGAACGGGGGTAGGGACCTACAATGAGCAGTTCTTC.

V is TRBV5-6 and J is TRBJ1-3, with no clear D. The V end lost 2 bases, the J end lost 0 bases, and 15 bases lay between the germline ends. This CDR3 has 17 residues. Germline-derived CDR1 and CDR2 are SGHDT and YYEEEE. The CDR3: CASSFLGPISSGNTIYF. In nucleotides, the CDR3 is TGTGCCAGCAGCTTCCTGGGCCCAATTAGCTCTGGAAACACCATATATTTT.

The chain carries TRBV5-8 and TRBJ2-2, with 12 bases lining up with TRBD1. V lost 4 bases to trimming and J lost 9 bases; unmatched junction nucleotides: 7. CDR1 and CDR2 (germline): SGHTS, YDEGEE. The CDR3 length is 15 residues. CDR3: CASSVSGTGGRELFF. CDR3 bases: TGTGCCAGCAGCGTATCCGGGACAGGGGGCCGGGAGCTGTTTTTT.

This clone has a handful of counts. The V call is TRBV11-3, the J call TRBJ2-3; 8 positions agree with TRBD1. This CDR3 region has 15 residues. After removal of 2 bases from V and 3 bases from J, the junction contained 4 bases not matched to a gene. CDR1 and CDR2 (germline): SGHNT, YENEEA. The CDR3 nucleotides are TGTGCCAGCAGCTTATCGACAGGGGTGACAGATACGCAGTATTTT. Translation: CASSLSTGVTDTQYF.

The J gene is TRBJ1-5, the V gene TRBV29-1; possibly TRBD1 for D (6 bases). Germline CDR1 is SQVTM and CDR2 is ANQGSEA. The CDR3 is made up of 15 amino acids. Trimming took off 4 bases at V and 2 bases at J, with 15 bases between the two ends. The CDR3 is CSVAQGTGGNQPQHF. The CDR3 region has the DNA TGCAGCGTTGCGCAGGGGACGGGGGGCAATCAGCCCCAGCATTTT.

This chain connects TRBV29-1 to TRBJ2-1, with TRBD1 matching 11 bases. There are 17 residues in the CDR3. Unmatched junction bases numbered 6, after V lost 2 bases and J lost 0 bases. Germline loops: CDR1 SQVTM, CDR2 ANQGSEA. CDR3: CSVERGQGVSSYNEQFF. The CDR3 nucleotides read TGCAGCGTTGAAAGGGGACAGGGGGTGAGCTCCTACAATGAGCAGTTCTTC.

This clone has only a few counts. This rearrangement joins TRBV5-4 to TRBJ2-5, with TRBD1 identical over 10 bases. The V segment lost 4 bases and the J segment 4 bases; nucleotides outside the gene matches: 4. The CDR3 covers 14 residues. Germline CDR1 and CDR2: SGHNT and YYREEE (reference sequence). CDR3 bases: TGTGCCAGCAGCCCAAGGACAGGGGGAGAGACCCAGTACTTC. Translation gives CASSPRTGGETQYF.